One and the same sample provided the 4 T cell receptor beta chains below, sequenced in a study of blood T cell repertoires in COVID-19. The data were produced by immunoSEQ multiplex PCR, yet TCRdb's version contains in-frame clones alone and is incomplete. The sample includes 280,000 or so clones, around four fifths of them seen just once. The sample taken for sequencing was peripheral blood. These receptors all stem from a woman aged 50 to 65 who had recovered from COVID-19.

The chain uses TRBV5-1 and TRBJ1-3; 7 nucleotides align to TRBD1. From germline, CDR1 is SGHRS and CDR2 YFSETQ. The J segment lost 0 bases and the V segment lost 4 bases, leaving 1 base of the junction unmatched. The CDR3 contains 14 residues. CDR3 DNA sequence: TGCGCCAGCAGCGAGGGGGCCTCTGGAAACACCATATATTTT. Translation: CASSEGASGNTIYF.

J is TRBJ2-3 and V is TRBV2; D perhaps matches TRBD2 (5 bases). V lost 6 bases to trimming and J lost 2 bases, with 15 bases between them. Germline V gene lookup returns CDR1 SNHLY and CDR2 FYNNEI. CDR3 length: 15 residues. CDR3 sequence: CASRMDLIPTDTQYF. CDR3 bases: TGTGCCAGCAGGATGGACTTAATCCCCACAGATACGCAGTATTTT.

The gene calls are TRBV6-5 and TRBJ2-1; 8 nucleotides line up with TRBD2. The ends lost 4 bases at V and 10 bases at J; junction bases unmatched: 12. CDR1 and CDR2 from the germline V gene are MNHEY and SVGAGI. CDR3 size: 15 residues. The CDR3 loop reads CASSFILAAPREQFF. The CDR3 nucleotides are TGTGCCAGCAGTTTCATACTAGCGGCCCCTAGGGAGCAGTTCTTC.

This chain uses TRBV19 with TRBJ2-2; 10 nucleotides line up with TRBD2. V was clipped by 3 bases and J by 5 bases; unmatched bases: 9. The germline gives CDR1 LNHDA, CDR2 SQIVND (reference sequence). This CDR3 is 17 amino acids long. The CDR3 nucleotides read TGTGCCAGTAGTATTCAGAGGACTAGCGGTCTTACCGGGGAGCTGTTTTTT. Its translation is CASSIQRTSGLTGELFF.